These T cell receptor beta chains were read from a single sample in a study of shared clonotypes between healthy human individuals. Generated by immunoSEQ multiplex PCR, the TCRdb table keeps only in-frame clones and is missing some. The sample records about 1 million clones, 65% to 75% being singletons. The specimen sequenced was memory CD4+ T cells sorted from blood. These receptors were collected from a man younger than 35 in good health. CDR3s include the opening cysteine and the closing phenylalanine or tryptophan. The order of the fields is J gene, D gene, clone size, V gene, CDR3 DNA, CDR3 protein. The D gene is left open where the match is weak. Clone sizes are given selectively: once, few, many, or a class where the clone is expanded.

j_gene: TRBJ2-4
d_gene: TRBD2
abundance: NA
v_gene: TRBV30
CDR3nt: TGTGCCTGGAGCGGGAGGGCCGGGGAAAACATTCAGTACTTC
CDR3aa: CAWSGRAGENIQYF

j_gene: TRBJ1-4
d_gene: NA
abundance: few
v_gene: TRBV6-6
CDR3nt: TGTGCCAGCAGTTACTCGAGGGATGGACTGTTTTTT
CDR3aa: CASSYSRDGLFF

j_gene: TRBJ1-3
d_gene: NA
abundance: NA
v_gene: TRBV4-1
CDR3nt: TGCGCCAGCAGCCAAGAATTAATGGGCCTTAGAGGAAACACCATATATTTT
CDR3aa: CASSQELMGLRGNTIYF

j_gene: TRBJ1-4
d_gene: NA
abundance: NA
v_gene: TRBV4-1
CDR3nt: TGCGCCAGCAGCCAGGCACAGGGAGGGCGAAAACTGTTTTTT
CDR3aa: CASSQAQGGRKLFF

j_gene: TRBJ2-5
d_gene: NA
abundance: NA
v_gene: TRBV5-1
CDR3nt: TGCGCCAGCAGGGGAGGCGCACAGGCCCCAGCGGGGACCCAGTACTTC
CDR3aa: CASRGGAQAPAGTQYF

j_gene: TRBJ2-2
d_gene: TRBD2
abundance: NA
v_gene: TRBV5-4
CDR3nt: TGTGCCAGCAGCAAGGGACTAGCGGGAAGATTTTGGAACACCGGGGAGCTGTTTTTT
CDR3aa: CASSKGLAGRFWNTGELFF

j_gene: TRBJ1-4
d_gene: TRBD1
abundance: NA
v_gene: TRBV6-6
CDR3nt: TGTGCCAGCAGTCCACAGGGGTATAATGAAAAACTGTTTTTT
CDR3aa: CASSPQGYNEKLFF

j_gene: TRBJ1-4
d_gene: NA
abundance: NA
v_gene: TRBV11-2
CDR3nt: TGTGCCAGCAGCATCTACGAAAAACTGTTTTTT
CDR3aa: CASSIYEKLFF

j_gene: TRBJ1-1
d_gene: NA
abundance: few
v_gene: TRBV5-1
CDR3nt: TGCGCCAGCAGCTTGGGGCAGGAGAACACTGAAGCTTTCTTT
CDR3aa: CASSLGQENTEAFF

j_gene: TRBJ2-7
d_gene: NA
abundance: once
v_gene: TRBV11-2
CDR3nt: TGTGCCAGCAGGCAGGGGTTGTACGAGCAGTACTTC
CDR3aa: CASRQGLYEQYF

j_gene: TRBJ2-7
d_gene: NA
abundance: NA
v_gene: TRBV5-1
CDR3nt: TGCGCCAGCAGCTTGGGACTGGGCGAGCAGTACTTC
CDR3aa: CASSLGLGEQYF

j_gene: TRBJ2-3
d_gene: NA
abundance: NA
v_gene: TRBV28
CDR3nt: TGTGCCAGCAGCCGGAGCGGTTTAGGCACAGATACGCAGTATTTT
CDR3aa: CASSRSGLGTDTQYF

j_gene: TRBJ2-3
d_gene: NA
abundance: few
v_gene: TRBV6-5
CDR3nt: TGTGCCAGCAGGGAGGAAGGTACGCAGTATTTT
CDR3aa: CASREEGTQYF

j_gene: TRBJ2-1
d_gene: NA
abundance: once
v_gene: TRBV11-2
CDR3nt: TGTGCCAGCAGCTCCACCGGGACCAAATATTACAATGAGCAGTTCTTC
CDR3aa: CASSSTGTKYYNEQFF

j_gene: TRBJ2-4
d_gene: NA
abundance: few
v_gene: TRBV6-1
CDR3nt: TGTGCCAGCAGTGACGCTATGACAGGGAGGTACATTCAGTACTTC
CDR3aa: CASSDAMTGRYIQYF

j_gene: TRBJ2-7
d_gene: NA
abundance: NA
v_gene: TRBV12-2
CDR3nt: TGTGCAAGTCGCTTAATATCTGGACGGAGCTCCTACGAGCAGTACTTC
CDR3aa: CASRLISGRSSYEQYF

j_gene: TRBJ2-3
d_gene: NA
abundance: NA
v_gene: TRBV12-5
CDR3nt: TGTGCTAGTGGTTTGCTGAGGGCAGATACGCAGTATTTT
CDR3aa: CASGLLRADTQYF

j_gene: TRBJ1-1
d_gene: TRBD1
abundance: many
v_gene: TRBV28
CDR3nt: TGTGCCAGCAGACCCGACGACAGGGGCCTCACTGAAGCTTTCTTT
CDR3aa: CASRPDDRGLTEAFF

j_gene: TRBJ1-4
d_gene: NA
abundance: NA
v_gene: TRBV5-1
CDR3nt: TGCGCCAGCAGCTTACGGGACGGTAATGAAAAACTGTTTTTT
CDR3aa: CASSLRDGNEKLFF

j_gene: TRBJ2-3
d_gene: NA
abundance: NA
v_gene: TRBV9
CDR3nt: TGTGCCAGCAGCCCAACAGGCCACGGGCGCACAGATACGCAGTATTTT
CDR3aa: CASSPTGHGRTDTQYF

j_gene: TRBJ2-3
d_gene: TRBD2
abundance: NA
v_gene: TRBV27
CDR3nt: TGTGCCAGCAGACTAGCGGGAGTAACAGATACGCAGTATTTT
CDR3aa: CASRLAGVTDTQYF

j_gene: TRBJ2-1
d_gene: NA
abundance: NA
v_gene: TRBV4-3
CDR3nt: TGCGCCAGCAGCCAAGATTCAAGGGGAGACAATGAGCAGTTCTTC
CDR3aa: CASSQDSRGDNEQFF

j_gene: TRBJ2-7
d_gene: TRBD1
abundance: NA
v_gene: TRBV5-1
CDR3nt: TGCGCCAGCAGCTTTCGGACAGGGGGCGTGGATGAGCAGTACTTC
CDR3aa: CASSFRTGGVDEQYF

j_gene: TRBJ1-1
d_gene: NA
abundance: NA
v_gene: TRBV19
CDR3nt: TGTGCCAGTAGACAAACAGGTGTGAACACTGAAGCTTTCTTT
CDR3aa: CASRQTGVNTEAFF

j_gene: TRBJ2-3
d_gene: NA
abundance: NA
v_gene: TRBV18
CDR3nt: TGTGCCAGCAGCCAAGAGTTAAGGGGGAACACAGATACGCAGTATTTT
CDR3aa: CASSQELRGNTDTQYF

j_gene: TRBJ1-6
d_gene: NA
abundance: NA
v_gene: TRBV6-6
CDR3nt: TGTGCCAGCAGTTACCCTCAGTGGAGTAGTTCACCCCTCCACTTT
CDR3aa: CASSYPQWSSSPLHF

j_gene: TRBJ2-7
d_gene: NA
abundance: NA
v_gene: TRBV21-1
CDR3nt: TGTGCCAGCAGCAAAGAAGGGGGAGAGCAGTACTTC
CDR3aa: CASSKEGGEQYF

j_gene: TRBJ1-4
d_gene: NA
abundance: NA
v_gene: TRBV7-2
CDR3nt: TGTGCCAGCAGCTTAGTGGGGGCGGCAACTAATGAAAAACTGTTTTTT
CDR3aa: CASSLVGAATNEKLFF

j_gene: TRBJ2-1
d_gene: TRBD2
abundance: NA
v_gene: TRBV5-1
CDR3nt: TGCGCCAGCAGTGCGTTCAGCCTAGCGGGGGGGAGGACGCCCTACAATGAGCAGTTCTTC
CDR3aa: CASSAFSLAGGRTPYNEQFF

j_gene: TRBJ2-2
d_gene: NA
abundance: NA
v_gene: TRBV7-2
CDR3nt: TGTGCCAGCAGCCCCGCCCGTACCGGGGAGCTGTTTTTT
CDR3aa: CASSPARTGELFF

j_gene: TRBJ2-3
d_gene: NA
abundance: NA
v_gene: TRBV19
CDR3nt: TGTGCCAGTAGTACCTTACCTGGGGATACGCAGTATTTT
CDR3aa: CASSTLPGDTQYF

j_gene: TRBJ1-3
d_gene: NA
abundance: NA
v_gene: TRBV10-3
CDR3nt: TGTGCCATCAGTGAGTCCGGGGTTACTGGAAACACCATATATTTT
CDR3aa: CAISESGVTGNTIYF

j_gene: TRBJ2-1
d_gene: TRBD1
abundance: NA
v_gene: TRBV7-2
CDR3nt: TGTGCCAGCAGCTTAGCGTCCGGGACAGGGTTCAATGAGCAGTTCTTC
CDR3aa: CASSLASGTGFNEQFF

j_gene: TRBJ2-7
d_gene: NA
abundance: once
v_gene: TRBV6-6
CDR3nt: TGTGCCAGCAGTTACAGAATGATGGTCTACGAGCAGTACTTC
CDR3aa: CASSYRMMVYEQYF

j_gene: TRBJ2-6
d_gene: TRBD2
abundance: NA
v_gene: TRBV7-2
CDR3nt: TGTGCCAGCAGCTTAGTTTCTAGCGGGAACTCTGGGGCCAACGTCCTGACTTTC
CDR3aa: CASSLVSSGNSGANVLTF

j_gene: TRBJ2-2
d_gene: NA
abundance: NA
v_gene: TRBV19
CDR3nt: TGTGCCAGTAGCCTGGGCAGGGATATTTCCGGGGAGCTGTTTTTT
CDR3aa: CASSLGRDISGELFF

j_gene: TRBJ2-4
d_gene: NA
abundance: NA
v_gene: TRBV6-5
CDR3nt: TGTGCCAGCAGTTCCAATTTAGCCAAAAACATTCAGTACTTC
CDR3aa: CASSSNLAKNIQYF

j_gene: TRBJ2-3
d_gene: NA
abundance: NA
v_gene: TRBV7-6
CDR3nt: TGTGCCAGCAGCTCGCCGACTACGGAGAAGCAGTATTTT
CDR3aa: CASSSPTTEKQYF

j_gene: TRBJ1-3
d_gene: NA
abundance: few
v_gene: TRBV9
CDR3nt: TGTGCCAGCAGCGTAGGAGAAGGGGCACTTGGGGGAAACACCATATATTTT
CDR3aa: CASSVGEGALGGNTIYF

j_gene: TRBJ1-4
d_gene: NA
abundance: once
v_gene: TRBV6-5
CDR3nt: TGTGCCAGCAGTAGAACCTATAATGAAAAACTGTTTTTT
CDR3aa: CASSRTYNEKLFF

j_gene: TRBJ2-7
d_gene: TRBD2
abundance: NA
v_gene: TRBV14
CDR3nt: TGTGCCAGCAGCCAGGGGACTACCCTAAATCAGTACTTC
CDR3aa: CASSQGTTLNQYF

j_gene: TRBJ1-3
d_gene: NA
abundance: NA
v_gene: TRBV7-3
CDR3nt: TGTGCCAGCAGCTTAAGTCCGGCTGGAAACACCATATATTTT
CDR3aa: CASSLSPAGNTIYF

j_gene: TRBJ2-3
d_gene: NA
abundance: NA
v_gene: TRBV7-9
CDR3nt: TGTGCCAGCAGCTTCCGGGACGGCGGTAATACGCAGTATTTT
CDR3aa: CASSFRDGGNTQYF

j_gene: TRBJ2-6
d_gene: NA
abundance: NA
v_gene: TRBV6-1
CDR3nt: TGTGCCAGCGTGGGGGGCTCTGGGGCCAACGTCCTGACTTTC
CDR3aa: CASVGGSGANVLTF

j_gene: TRBJ2-7
d_gene: NA
abundance: NA
v_gene: TRBV6-5
CDR3nt: TGTGCCAGCAGTGCCGACCGAGGCAGTCGATACGAGCAGTACTTC
CDR3aa: CASSADRGSRYEQYF

j_gene: TRBJ2-7
d_gene: NA
abundance: few
v_gene: TRBV27
CDR3nt: TGTGCCAGCAGTTTAAAGGCGGGTACCTCCTACGAGCAGTACTTC
CDR3aa: CASSLKAGTSYEQYF

j_gene: TRBJ2-3
d_gene: TRBD2
abundance: NA
v_gene: TRBV5-1
CDR3nt: TGCGCCAGCAGCTTGGTTCTAGCGGGAATTGCAGATACGCAGTATTTT
CDR3aa: CASSLVLAGIADTQYF